The 7 T cell receptor beta chains presented below share a single source sample, sequenced in a study of shared clonotypes between healthy human individuals. Using immunoSEQ multiplex PCR, the repertoire was profiled, and TCRdb retains in-frame clones only, with some absent. The sample has some 1 million clones; about 77% are singletons. Sequencing was performed on memory CD4+ T cells sorted from blood. Subset meaning: CD45RA-negative fraction. The receptors were sampled from a man between 18 and 35 years old in good health.

V and J are TRBV29-1 and TRBJ2-3; D is tentatively TRBD1 or TRBD2 (5 bases each). This CDR3 contains 13 residues. V gave up 4 bases and J gave up 5 bases, with 13 bases separating them. CDR1 and CDR2 from the germline V gene are SQVTM and ANQGSEA. CDR3 bases: TGCAGCGTTGCTCCCGGGGCCATAGATACGCAGTATTTT. This gives the protein CSVAPGAIDTQYF.

V gene TRBV2 combines with J gene TRBJ2-7; 7 bases fit TRBD1. Losses at the gene ends were 5 bases for V and 8 bases for J; bases not matched to a gene: 6. This CDR3 comprises 12 residues. Germline loops: CDR1 SNHLY, CDR2 FYNNEI. The CDR3 sequence is CASSMTGNQQYF. The CDR3 DNA sequence: TGTGCCAGCAGTATGACAGGGAATCAGCAGTACTTC.

This clone was seen at least ten times. The sample carries other DNA sequences with the same CDR3. V usage is TRBV5-1 and J usage is TRBJ2-7, with no clear D. There are 11 residues in the CDR3. The germline V gene encodes CDR1 SGHRS and CDR2 YFSETQ. Trimming pared 3 bases from V and 1 base from J, leaving 2 bases between. CDR3 DNA: TGCGCCAGCAGCTCTTCCTACGAGCAGTACTTC. It yields the protein CASSSSYEQYF.

Comments on this clone: Additional DNA sequences in this sample encode the identical CDR3. The chain combines TRBV20-1 with TRBJ2-1, with D unresolved. The V and J ends lost 6 bases and 3 bases respectively, with 3 bases between them. Germline CDR1 is DFQATT and CDR2 is SNEGSKA (reference sequence). CDR3 size: 10 residues. For the CDR3, the DNA is TGCAGTGCATACTACAATGAGCAGTTCTTC. Translating it yields CSAYYNEQFF.

The chain recombines TRBV5-5 with TRBJ2-7; 7 positions agree with TRBD1. V trimming: 4 bases; J trimming: 5 bases; junction bases outside the gene matches: 12. Germline CDR1 and CDR2: SGHKS and YYEKEE (reference sequence). The CDR3 sequence is 15 residues long. The CDR3 DNA is TGTGCCAGCAGCCCCTGGGACAGTAGACGAGACGAGCAGTACTTC. This translates into CASSPWDSRRDEQYF.

This clone was counted a single time. The chain joins TRBV5-1 to TRBJ2-5; 8 positions agree with TRBD1. J gave up 1 base and V 4 bases, and 9 bases lay outside the gene matches. The CDR3 consists of 16 residues. CDR1 and CDR2 (germline): SGHRS, YFSETQ. Here the CDR3 DNA reads TGCGCCAGCAGCCCCTCCGGGACAGGTGGCCAAGAGACCCAGTACTTC. As protein: CASSPSGTGGQETQYF.

The sample holds one count of this clone. The rearrangement links TRBV28 to TRBJ2-6; no clear D. Trimming removed 5 bases from V and 7 bases from J, with 3 bases in between. This CDR3 has 11 residues. Germline V gene sequence: CDR1 MDHEN, CDR2 SYDVKM. The CDR3 loop reads CASSLANVLTF. CDR3 DNA sequence: TGTGCCAGCAGTCTAGCCAACGTCCTGACTTTC.